This T cell receptor beta chain came from a study of T cell clonality in common variable immunodeficiency. Study-wide results and caveats: TCRbeta clonality was increased in CVID versus healthy controls.

The V segment lost 4 bases and the J segment 5 bases; nucleotides outside the gene matches: 17. Germline CDR1 is SGHTA and CDR2 is FQGTGA. The CDR3 sequence is 17 residues long. Here immunoSEQ multiplex PCR was the method, and the copy in TCRdb shows in-frame clones only, minus some. This sample comprises 42,000 or so clones, none seen once only. This clone was recorded many times. Its antigen remains unidentified. The read ends 3 residues early relative to the CDR3; the germline J gene fills the gap. The sample comprised peripheral blood mononuclear cells. The chain recombines TRBV7-3 with TRBJ2-7; 7 positions match TRBD2. The source is a person between 18 and 70 years old in good health. The CDR3 spells CASSSPWGGRERHEQYF. CDR3 DNA, as far as it was read: TGTGCCAGCAGCTCCCCCTGGGGTGGGCGGGAGAGACACGAG.